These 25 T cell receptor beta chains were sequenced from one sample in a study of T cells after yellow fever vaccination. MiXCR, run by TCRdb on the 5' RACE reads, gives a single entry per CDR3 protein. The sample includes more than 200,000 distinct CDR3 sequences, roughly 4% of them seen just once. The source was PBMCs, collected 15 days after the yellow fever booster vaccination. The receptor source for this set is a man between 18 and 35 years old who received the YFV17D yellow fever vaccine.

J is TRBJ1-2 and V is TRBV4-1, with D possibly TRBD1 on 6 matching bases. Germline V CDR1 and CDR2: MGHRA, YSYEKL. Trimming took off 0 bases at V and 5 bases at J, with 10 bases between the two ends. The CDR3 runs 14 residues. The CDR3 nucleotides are TGCGCCAGCAGCCAAGATGCCAGGGGTTATGGCTACACCTTC. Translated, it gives CASSQDARGYGYTF.

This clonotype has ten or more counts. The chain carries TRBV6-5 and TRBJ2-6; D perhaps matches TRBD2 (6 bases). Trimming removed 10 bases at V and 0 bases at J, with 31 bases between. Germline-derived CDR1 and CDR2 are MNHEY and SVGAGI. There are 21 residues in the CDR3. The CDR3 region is CANTMPDGEFGEDSGANVLTF. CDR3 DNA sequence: TGTGCCAACACGATGCCGGACGGTGAATTCGGGGAGGACTCTGGGGCCAACGTCCTGACTTTC.

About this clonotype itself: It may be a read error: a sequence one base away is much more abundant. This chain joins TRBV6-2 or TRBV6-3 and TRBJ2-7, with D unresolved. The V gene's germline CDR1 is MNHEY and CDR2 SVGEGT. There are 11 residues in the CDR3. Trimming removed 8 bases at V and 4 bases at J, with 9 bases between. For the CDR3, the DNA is TGTGCCAGCTGTTCTCAGTACGAGCAGTACTTC. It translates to CASCSQYEQYF.

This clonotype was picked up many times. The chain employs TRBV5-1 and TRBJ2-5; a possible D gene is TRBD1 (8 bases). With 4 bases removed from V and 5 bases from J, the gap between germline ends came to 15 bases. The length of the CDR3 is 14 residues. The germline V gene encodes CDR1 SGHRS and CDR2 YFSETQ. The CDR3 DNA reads TGCGCCAGCAGCGAAACAGGGGGGGGTGAGACCCAGTACTTC. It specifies CASSETGGGETQYF.

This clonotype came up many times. CDR3 sequence (DNA): TGCAGCGTTGACGTAGCTGCAGATACGCAGTATTTT. It encodes CSVDVAADTQYF. The chain carries TRBV29-1 and TRBJ2-3; no clear D. V lost 3 bases, J lost 4 bases, and 8 bases lay in between. Germline V lookup: CDR1 SQVTM, CDR2 ANQGSEA. This CDR3 contains 12 residues.

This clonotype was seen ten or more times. For the CDR3, the DNA is TGTGCCAGCTCACCACCGACGGGGCCATGGGAGCAGTACTTC. It translates to CASSPPTGPWEQYF. The V and J genes are TRBV18 and TRBJ2-7; D may be TRBD1 or TRBD2 (5 bases each). V dropped 0 bases and J dropped 7 bases, with 13 bases sitting between them. Germline V gene sequence: CDR1 KGHSH, CDR2 LQKENI. The CDR3 consists of 14 residues. The variable domain in full, with the rest retrieved from reference TRBV18 and TRBJ2-7, is NAGVMQNPRHLVRRRGQEARLRCSPMKGHSHVYWYRQLPEEGLKFMVYLQKENIIDESGMPKERFSAEFPKEGPSILRIQQVVRGDSAAYFCASSPPTGPWEQYFGPGTRLTVT.

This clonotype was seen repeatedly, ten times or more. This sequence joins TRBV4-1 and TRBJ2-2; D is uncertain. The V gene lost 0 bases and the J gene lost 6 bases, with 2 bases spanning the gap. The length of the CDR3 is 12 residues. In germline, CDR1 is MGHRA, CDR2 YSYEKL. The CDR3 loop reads CASSQDPGELFF. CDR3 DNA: TGCGCCAGCAGCCAAGATCCCGGGGAGCTGTTTTTT.

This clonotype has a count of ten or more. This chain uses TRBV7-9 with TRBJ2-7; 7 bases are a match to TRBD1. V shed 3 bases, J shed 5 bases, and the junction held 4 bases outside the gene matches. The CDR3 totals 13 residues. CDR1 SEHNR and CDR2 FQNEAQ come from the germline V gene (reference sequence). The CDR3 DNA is TGTGCCAGCAGCTTTAGACAGGGCGACGAGCAGTACTTC. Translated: CASSFRQGDEQYF.

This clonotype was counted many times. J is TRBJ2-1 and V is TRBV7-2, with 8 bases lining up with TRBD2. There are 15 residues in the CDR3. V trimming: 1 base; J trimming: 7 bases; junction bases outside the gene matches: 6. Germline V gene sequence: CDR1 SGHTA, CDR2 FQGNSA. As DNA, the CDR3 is TGTGCCAGCAGCTTAGTCAGACTAGCGAAGAATGAGCAGTTCTTC. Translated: CASSLVRLAKNEQFF.

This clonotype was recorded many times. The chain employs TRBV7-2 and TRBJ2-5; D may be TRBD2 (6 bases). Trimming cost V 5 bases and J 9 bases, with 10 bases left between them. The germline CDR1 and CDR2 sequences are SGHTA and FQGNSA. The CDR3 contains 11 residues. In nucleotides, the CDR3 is TGTGCCAGCAGCCTCTGGGGGGCCCAGTACTTC. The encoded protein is CASSLWGAQYF. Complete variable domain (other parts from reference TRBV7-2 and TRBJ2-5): GAGVSQSPSNKVTEKGKDVELRCDPISGHTALYWYRQSLGQGLEFLIYFQGNSAPDKSGLPSDRFSAERTGGSVSTLTIQRTQQEDSAVYLCASSLWGAQYFGPGTRLLVL.

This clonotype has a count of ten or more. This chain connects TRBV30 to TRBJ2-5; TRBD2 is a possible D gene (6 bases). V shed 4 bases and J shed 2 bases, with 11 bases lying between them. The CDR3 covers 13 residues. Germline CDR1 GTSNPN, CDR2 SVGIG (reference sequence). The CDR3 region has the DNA TGTGCCTGGAATGGCGGGGCACAAGAGACCCAGTACTTC. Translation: CAWNGGAQETQYF.

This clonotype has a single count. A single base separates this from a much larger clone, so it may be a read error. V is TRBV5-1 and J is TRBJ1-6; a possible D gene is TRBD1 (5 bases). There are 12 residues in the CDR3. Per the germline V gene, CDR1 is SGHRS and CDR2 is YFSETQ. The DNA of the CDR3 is TGCGCCAGCAGCCCCGAGGGGCTACCCCACCACTTT. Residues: CASSPEGLPHHF.

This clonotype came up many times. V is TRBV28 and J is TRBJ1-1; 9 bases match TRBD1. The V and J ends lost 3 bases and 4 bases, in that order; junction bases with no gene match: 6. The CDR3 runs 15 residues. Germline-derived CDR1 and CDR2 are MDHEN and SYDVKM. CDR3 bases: TGTGCCAGCAGTTTCGAACAGGGGGCGCGCACTGAAGCTTTCTTT. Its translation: CASSFEQGARTEAFF.

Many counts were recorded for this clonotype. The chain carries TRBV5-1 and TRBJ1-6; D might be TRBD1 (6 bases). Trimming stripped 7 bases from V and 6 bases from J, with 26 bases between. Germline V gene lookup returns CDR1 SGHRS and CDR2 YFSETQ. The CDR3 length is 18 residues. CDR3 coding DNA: TGCGCCAGCCGACTACGAGAACAGGGAGGTGATACTAATTCACCCCTCCACTTT. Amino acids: CASRLREQGGDTNSPLHF. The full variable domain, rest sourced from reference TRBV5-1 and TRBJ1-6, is KAGVTQTPRYLIKTRGQQVTLSCSPISGHRSVSWYQQTPGQGLQFLFEYFSETQRNKGNFPGRFSGRQFSNSRSEMNVSTLELGDSALYLCASRLREQGGDTNSPLHFGNGTRLTVT.

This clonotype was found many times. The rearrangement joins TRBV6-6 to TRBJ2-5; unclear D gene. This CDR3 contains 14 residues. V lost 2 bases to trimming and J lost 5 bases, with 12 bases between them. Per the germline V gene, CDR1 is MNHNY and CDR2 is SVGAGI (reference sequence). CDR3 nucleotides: TGTGCCAGCAGTTACGTAACCGAAGGGGAGACCCAGTACTTC. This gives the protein CASSYVTEGETQYF.

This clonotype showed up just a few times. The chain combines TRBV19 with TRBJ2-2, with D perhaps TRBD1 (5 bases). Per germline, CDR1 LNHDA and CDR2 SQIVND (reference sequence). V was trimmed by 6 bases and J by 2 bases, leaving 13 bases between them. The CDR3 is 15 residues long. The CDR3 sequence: CASRRDRPNTGELFF. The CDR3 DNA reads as TGTGCCAGTAGGAGAGACAGACCAAACACCGGGGAGCTGTTTTTT. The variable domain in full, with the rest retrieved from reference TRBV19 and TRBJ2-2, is DGGITQSPKYLFRKEGQNVTLSCEQNLNHDAMYWYRQDPGQGLRLIYYSQIVNDFQKGDIAEGYSVSREKKESFPLTVTSAQKNPTAFYLCASRRDRPNTGELFFGEGSRLTVL.

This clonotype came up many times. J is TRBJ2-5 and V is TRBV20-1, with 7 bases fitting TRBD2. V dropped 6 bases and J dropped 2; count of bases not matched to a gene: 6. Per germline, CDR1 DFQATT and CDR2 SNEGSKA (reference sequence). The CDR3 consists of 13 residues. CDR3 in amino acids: CSATLAAQETQYF. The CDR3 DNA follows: TGCAGTGCAACTCTAGCGGCGCAAGAGACCCAGTACTTC.

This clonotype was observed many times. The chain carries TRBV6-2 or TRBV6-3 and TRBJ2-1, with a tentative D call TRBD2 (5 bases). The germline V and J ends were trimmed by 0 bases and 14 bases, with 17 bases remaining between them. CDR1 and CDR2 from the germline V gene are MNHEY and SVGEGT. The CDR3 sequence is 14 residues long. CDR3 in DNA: TGTGCCAGCAGTTACTCTAGAGACTACCCGTATAAGTTCTTC. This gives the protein CASSYSRDYPYKFF.

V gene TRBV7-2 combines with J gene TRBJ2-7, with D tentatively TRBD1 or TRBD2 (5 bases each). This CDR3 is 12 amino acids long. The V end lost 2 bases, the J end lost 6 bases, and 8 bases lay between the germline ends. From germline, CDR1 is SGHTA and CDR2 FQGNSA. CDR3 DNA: TGTGCCAGCAGCTTAAACGGGGCCGAGCAGTACTTC. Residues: CASSLNGAEQYF.

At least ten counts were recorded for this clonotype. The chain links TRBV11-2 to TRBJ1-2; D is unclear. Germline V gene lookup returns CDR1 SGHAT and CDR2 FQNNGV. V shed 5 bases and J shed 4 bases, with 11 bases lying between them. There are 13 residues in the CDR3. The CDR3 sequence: CASSPRTSYGYTF. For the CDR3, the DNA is TGTGCCAGCAGCCCTAGAACTTCCTATGGCTACACCTTC.

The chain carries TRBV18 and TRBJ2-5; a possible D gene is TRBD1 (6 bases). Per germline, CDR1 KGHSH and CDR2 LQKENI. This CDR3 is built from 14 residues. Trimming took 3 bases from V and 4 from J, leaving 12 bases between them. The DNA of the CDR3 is TGTGCCAGCTCACCTTCACAGGGAAGAGAGACCCAGTACTTC. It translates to CASSPSQGRETQYF.

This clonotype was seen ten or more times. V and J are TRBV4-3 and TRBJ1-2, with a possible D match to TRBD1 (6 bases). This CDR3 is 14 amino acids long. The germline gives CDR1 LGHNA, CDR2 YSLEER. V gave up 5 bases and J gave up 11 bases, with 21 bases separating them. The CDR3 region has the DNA TGCGCCAGCAGCGGACGGGGGGCGAACATCGGGTACACCTTC. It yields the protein CASSGRGANIGYTF.

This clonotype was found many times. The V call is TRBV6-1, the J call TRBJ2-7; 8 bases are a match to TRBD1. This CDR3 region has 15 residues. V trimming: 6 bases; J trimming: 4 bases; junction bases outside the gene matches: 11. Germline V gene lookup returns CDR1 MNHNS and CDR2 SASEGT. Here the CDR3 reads CASRGETGAGYEQYF. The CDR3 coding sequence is TGTGCCAGCAGAGGGGAGACAGGGGCTGGGTACGAGCAGTACTTC.

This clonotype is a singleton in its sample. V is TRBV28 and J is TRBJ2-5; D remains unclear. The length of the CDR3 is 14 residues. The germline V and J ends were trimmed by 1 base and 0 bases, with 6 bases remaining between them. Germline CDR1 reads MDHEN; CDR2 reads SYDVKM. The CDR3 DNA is TGTGCCAGCAGTTTATTCACGTACCAAGAGACCCAGTACTTC. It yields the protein CASSLFTYQETQYF.

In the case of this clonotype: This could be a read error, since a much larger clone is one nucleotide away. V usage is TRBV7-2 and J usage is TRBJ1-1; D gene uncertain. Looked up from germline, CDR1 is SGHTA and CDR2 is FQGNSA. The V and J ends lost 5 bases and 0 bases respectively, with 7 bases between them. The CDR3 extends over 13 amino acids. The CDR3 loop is CASSVGMNTEAFF. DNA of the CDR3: TGTGCCAGCAGCGTAGGGATGAACACTGAAGCTTTCTTT.